This is a list of T cell receptor beta chains from one sample in a study of CD8 T cells in ankylosing spondylitis. From the 5' RACE reads, TCRdb called clonotypes with MiXCR, one entry per CDR3 protein. This sample has roughly 440,000 distinct CDR3 sequences; roughly a sixth occur once, and the top ten carry 1%. The sample consisted of blood, either unsorted or a sorted T cell fraction (not recorded which). These receptors came from a male donor with ankylosing spondylitis. Both conserved end residues are part of each CDR3. D genes are given only for firm matches. Where a row states a size, it is once, few, many or the class of an expanded clone; other rows omit it.

d_call,v_call,clone_size,j_call,cdr3_nt,cdr3_aa
NA,TRBV7-8,NA,TRBJ2-7,TGTGCCAGCAGCTCCTCCCCTGACTACTTCTACGAGCAGTACTTC,CASSSSPDYFYEQYF
NA,TRBV19,NA,TRBJ2-2,TGTGCCAGTAGTATGAGTAAAACCGGGGAGCTGTTTTTT,CASSMSKTGELFF
NA,TRBV6-5,NA,TRBJ2-2,TGTGCCAGCAGTTACTCCTGGGGACTCCCGGGAACCGGGGAGCTGTTTTTT,CASSYSWGLPGTGELFF
TRBD1,TRBV2,NA,TRBJ1-1,TGTGCCAGCACCGGACAGGGGATGAACACTGAAGCTTTCTTT,CASTGQGMNTEAFF
TRBD2,TRBV7-9,NA,TRBJ2-5,TGTGCCAGCAGCTTATTCTATTCTAGCGGGGGACAAGAGACCCAGTACTTC,CASSLFYSSGGQETQYF
NA,TRBV7-3,NA,TRBJ2-2,TGTGCCAGCAGTCGAGATGGGGGCACCGGGGAGCTGTTTTTT,CASSRDGGTGELFF
NA,TRBV5-8,few,TRBJ2-4,TGTGCCAGCCGCCCTAGGGGGACTTCCAAAAACATTCAGTACTTC,CASRPRGTSKNIQYF
TRBD2,TRBV6-2/TRBV6-3,NA,TRBJ2-3,TGTGCCAGCAGTTCCTTCCCTCTAGCGGGAGTATCAGATACGCAGTATTTT,CASSSFPLAGVSDTQYF
NA,TRBV29-1,few,TRBJ2-7,TGCAGCGGAGGCGGAGGGGCGGGGGAGCAGTACTTC,CSGGGGAGEQYF
NA,TRBV24-1,NA,TRBJ2-7,TGTGCCACCAGTGGCCTCGAGCTGTACTTC,CATSGLELYF
TRBD1,TRBV5-1,many,TRBJ1-1,TGCGCCAGCAGCTCGGGACAGCTGACTTTGAACACTGAAGCTTTCTTT,CASSSGQLTLNTEAFF
NA,TRBV10-3,many,TRBJ2-7,TGTGCCATCAGTGAGGGGGTCACCGCTTCCTACGAGCAGTACTTC,CAISEGVTASYEQYF
NA,TRBV15,few,TRBJ2-1,TGTGCCACCAGCCCCGGGACAGCGGGGTATGAGCAGTTCTTC,CATSPGTAGYEQFF
TRBD2,TRBV5-1,NA,TRBJ2-5,TGCGCCAGCAAGAGCGGGACCGGAGCAGAGACCCAGTACTTC,CASKSGTGAETQYF
TRBD2,TRBV4-1,NA,TRBJ2-7,TGCGCCAGCAGCCAAGCCAGGACTAGCGGGAGCCACGAGCAGTACTTC,CASSQARTSGSHEQYF
NA,TRBV20-1,NA,TRBJ1-1,TGCAGTCCTCTAGGATGGGAGAACACTGAAGCTTTCTTT,CSPLGWENTEAFF